Listed here are 22 T cell receptor beta chains from one sample, sequenced in a study of vaccination and CD4 T cells after COVID-19. The Oncomine TCR Beta short-read assay was what sequenced the DNA obtained from cultured CD4+ T cells. MiXCR, applied by TCRdb to the PCR reads, yields one record per CDR3 protein. The sample yields around 16,000 distinct CDR3 sequences, roughly 50% seen once. Their cognate antigens are unknown. Treatment of the sample: approximately nine-day PBMC culture with coronavirus spike peptide pools or control peptides (ViraFEST assay). Sequenced here: cultured CD4+ T cells from blood, sampled after SARS-CoV-2 vaccination. The receptors were gathered from a human donor with COVID-19.

V usage is TRBV6-1 and J usage is TRBJ2-1, with 13 nucleotides matching TRBD2. The CDR3 has 15 amino acids. Trimming removed 7 bases from V and 6 bases from J; junction bases left unmatched: 6. Germline V gene sequence: CDR1 MNHNS, CDR2 SASEGT. The CDR3 loop is CASTQGLAGTNEQFF. The CDR3 nucleotides read TGTGCCAGCACGCAGGGACTAGCGGGAACCAATGAGCAGTTCTTC.

In this sample, this clonotype turned up a few times. This sequence joins TRBV7-6 and TRBJ1-1; weak D call: TRBD1 (6 bases). CDR3 length equals 18 residues. V lost 0 bases and J 1 base, leaving 18 bases between the germline ends. Germline assignment: CDR1 SGHVS and CDR2 FNYEAQ. The chain's CDR3 is CASSLAAAGEGTNTEAFF. The DNA for the CDR3 is TGTGCCAGCAGCTTAGCGGCGGCAGGGGAAGGGACGAACACTGAAGCTTTCTTT.

The rearrangement joins TRBV12-3 or TRBV12-4 to TRBJ1-1; 8 nucleotides align to TRBD1. The CDR3 is 15 amino acids. The V gene end was trimmed by 7 bases and the J gene end by 0 bases; junction bases not matched to a gene: 7. CDR3 loop: CASTQHRGMNTEAFF. The CDR3 DNA sequence: TGTGCCAGCACTCAACACAGGGGGATGAACACTGAAGCTTTCTTT.

The rearrangement links TRBV11-3 to TRBJ1-2, with TRBD1 identical over 11 bases. The CDR3 runs 14 residues. Per germline, CDR1 SGHNT and CDR2 YENEEA. Unmatched junction bases numbered 9, after V lost 8 bases and J lost 7 bases. The DNA for the CDR3 is TGTGCCAGCGGATTGAAGGACAGGGGGCTTGGCTACACCTTC. It specifies CASGLKDRGLGYTF.

This chain uses TRBV6-5 with TRBJ1-2; 8 bases align to TRBD1. This CDR3 spans 15 amino acids. Germline values: CDR1 MNHEY, CDR2 SVGAGI. Trimming removed 4 bases from V and 4 bases from J; junction bases left unmatched: 8. This CDR3 reads CASSSPKDRAYGYTF. The CDR3 DNA is TGTGCCAGCAGTTCCCCCAAGGACAGGGCCTATGGCTACACCTTC.

J is TRBJ1-2 and V is TRBV6-1; 9 bases align to TRBD1. The germline CDR1 and CDR2 sequences are MNHNS and SASEGT. V dropped 6 bases and J dropped 8; count of bases not matched to a gene: 13. This CDR3 has 15 amino acids. The CDR3 DNA is TGTGCCAGCAGGCGATCCCGGGACAGGGTCGGGGGCTACACCTTC. The encoded protein is CASRRSRDRVGGYTF.

V gene TRBV19 combines with J gene TRBJ1-1; a possible D gene is TRBD1 (5 bases). Germline CDR1 reads LNHDA; CDR2 reads SQIVND (reference sequence). The CDR3 extends over 12 amino acids. The germline V and J ends were trimmed by 7 bases and 11 bases, with 17 bases remaining between them. CDR3 bases: TGTGCCAGTATGGCAGGGTTTAAGATGGCTTTCTTT. Residues: CASMAGFKMAFF.

This rearrangement joins TRBV20-1 to TRBJ1-6, with D perhaps matching TRBD1 (5 bases). CDR1 DFQATT and CDR2 SNEGSKA come from the germline V gene (reference sequence). The CDR3 covers 14 residues. Trimming stripped 0 bases from V and 14 bases from J, with 17 bases between. CDR3 sequence: CSARDRRVGGALHF. The CDR3 nucleotides read TGCAGTGCTAGAGATAGGCGAGTTGGGGGTGCCCTCCACTTT.

This clonotype was recorded a few times. The chain recombines TRBV27 with TRBJ1-5, with D perhaps matching TRBD1 (5 bases). The length of the CDR3 is 18 residues. Germline lookup yields CDR1 MNHEY and CDR2 SMNVEV (reference sequence). The ends were cut back, 8 bases at V and 2 bases at J, with 25 bases in the middle. CDR3 nucleotides: TGTGCCAGCGGCACCCGACAGACCGGTAACGGGGGCAATCAGCCCCAGCATTTT. It codes for CASGTRQTGNGGNQPQHF.

The J gene is TRBJ2-7, the V gene TRBV6-5; TRBD1 matches at 11 bases. V shed 0 bases, J shed 2 bases, and the junction held 6 bases outside the gene matches. CDR1 and CDR2 (germline): MNHEY, SVGAGI. This CDR3 has 17 amino acids. The CDR3 DNA reads as TGTGCCAGCAGTTACTCGATATTGGGACAGGGGGCCTACGAGCAGTACTTC. Translated, it gives CASSYSILGQGAYEQYF.

The sample holds a few counts of this clonotype. J is TRBJ1-5 and V is TRBV20-1; no definite D call. V was clipped by 1 base and J by 7 bases, with 11 bases between them. This CDR3 is 13 amino acids long. Germline V gene sequence: CDR1 DFQATT, CDR2 SNEGSKA (reference sequence). Here the CDR3 reads CSARGRHPQPQHF. The CDR3, as DNA: TGCAGTGCTAGAGGCCGCCATCCCCAGCCCCAGCATTTT.

This sequence joins TRBV27 and TRBJ2-7, with TRBD1 matching 9 bases. The ends lost 5 bases at V and 7 bases at J; junction bases unmatched: 12. CDR3 length: 15 residues. CDR1 is MNHEY and CDR2 is SMNVEV in the germline V gene (reference sequence). The CDR3 bases are TGTGCCAGCAGTAGTCTAGGGACAGGGCTCGCGGAGCAGTACTTC. Translating gives CASSSLGTGLAEQYF.

This clonotype was detected only a few times. This chain connects TRBV11-2 to TRBJ1-5; D not resolved. The V gene's germline CDR1 is SGHAT and CDR2 FQNNGV. Trimming removed 4 bases at V and 9 bases at J, with 19 bases between. This CDR3 has 15 residues. The CDR3 here is CASSSDTGAGWPQHF. The DNA of the CDR3 is TGTGCCAGCAGCTCCGACACGGGAGCCGGTTGGCCCCAGCATTTT.

The rearrangement joins TRBV25-1 to TRBJ1-1; no firm D call. V was shortened by 10 bases and J by 5 bases, with 20 bases between the two germline ends. Germline CDR1 and CDR2: MGHDK and SYGVNS. The CDR3 contains 14 residues. The CDR3 loop reads CATANLGSKTEAFF. CDR3 nucleotides: TGTGCCACCGCGAATTTGGGAAGCAAGACTGAAGCTTTCTTT.

This sequence joins TRBV11-3 and TRBJ2-5; 7 nucleotides align to TRBD2. The CDR3 is 17 residues long. V lost 5 bases to trimming and J lost 4 bases; unmatched junction nucleotides: 16. CDR1 and CDR2 from the germline V gene are SGHNT and YENEEA. This CDR3 is CASSQETSRRGPETQYF. The CDR3 DNA reads TGTGCCAGCAGCCAAGAGACTAGCCGGAGGGGTCCAGAGACCCAGTACTTC. The whole variable domain, filled in from reference TRBV11-3 and TRBJ2-5, reads EAGVVQSPRYKIIEKKQPVAFWCNPISGHNTLYWYLQNLGQGPELLIRYENEEAVDDSQLPKDRFSAERLKGVDSTLKIQPAELGDSAVYLCASSQETSRRGPETQYFGPGTRLLVL.

The chain combines TRBV7-2 with TRBJ1-6, with a possible D match to TRBD1 (5 bases). The germline V gene has CDR1 SGHTA and CDR2 FQGNSA. The CDR3 runs to 15 residues. The V end lost 4 bases, the J end lost 7 bases, and 14 bases lay between the germline ends. The CDR3 coding sequence is TGTGCCAGCAGCTCCGACGGGACTAGGAATTCACCCCTCCACTTT. This sequence encodes CASSSDGTRNSPLHF.

This clonotype was seen a single time. The junction shows a germline mismatch at one end, possibly a read error. The chain is built from TRBV24-1 and TRBJ2-2; 9 bases line up with TRBD1. Germline V lookup: CDR1 KGHDR, CDR2 SFDVKD. The CDR3 is made up of 15 amino acids. CDR3 bases: TGTGCCACCAGACCGGGACAGGGAAACACCGAGGAGCTGTTTTTT. Protein: CATRPGQGNTEELFF.

The chain recombines TRBV6-1 with TRBJ2-7; D perhaps matches TRBD2 (6 bases). This CDR3 has 13 amino acids. Looked up from germline, CDR1 is MNHNS and CDR2 is SASEGT. V lost 3 bases to trimming and J lost 2 bases, with 8 bases between them. The CDR3 bases are TGTGCCAGCAGTGATTCGGGGGCCTACGAGCAGTACTTC. Its protein product is CASSDSGAYEQYF.

The rearrangement uses TRBV12-3 or TRBV12-4 and TRBJ1-5; the D is unclear. The length of the CDR3 is 15 residues. V was cut by 2 bases and J by 4 bases, with 12 bases left in between. The CDR3 DNA reads TGTGCCAGCAGTTTACACAGCCGAGGGAATCAGCCCCAGCATTTT. Amino acid sequence: CASSLHSRGNQPQHF.

The genes are TRBV20-1 and TRBJ2-4; the match to TRBD1 covers 8 bases. Germline-derived CDR1 and CDR2 are DFQATT and SNEGSKA (reference sequence). The ends lost 3 bases at V and 0 bases at J; junction bases unmatched: 10. The CDR3 covers 17 residues. The CDR3 bases are TGCAGTGCTAGGGCCGGACAGGGCCCCATAGCCAAAAACATTCAGTACTTC. Amino acids: CSARAGQGPIAKNIQYF.

The CDR3 coding sequence is TGTGCCAGCAGCTTCGGGACGGGAACGACGGGGGAGACCCAGTACTTC. Encoded protein: CASSFGTGTTGETQYF. The J gene is TRBJ2-5, the V gene TRBV7-3, with D tentatively TRBD1 or TRBD2 (5 bases each). The ends were cut back, 3 bases at V and 5 bases at J, with 19 bases in the middle. This CDR3 is 16 amino acids long. Germline values: CDR1 SGHTA, CDR2 FQGTGA. The complete variable domain, with remaining parts taken from reference TRBV7-3 and TRBJ2-5, reads GAGVSQTPSNKVTEKGKYVELRCDPISGHTALYWYRQSLGQGPEFLIYFQGTGAADDSGLPNDRFFAVRPEGSVSTLKIQRTERGDSAVYLCASSFGTGTTGETQYFGPGTRLLVL.

The chain combines TRBV5-6 with TRBJ1-6; the D is unclear. The CDR3 covers 12 residues. Trimming removed 6 bases from V and 8 bases from J, with 9 bases in between. Germline CDR1 and CDR2: SGHDT and YYEEEE. CDR3 loop: CASTYRDSPLHF. In DNA form, the CDR3 reads TGTGCCAGCACCTACCGGGATTCACCCCTCCACTTT.